A single sample gave rise to the 18 T cell receptor beta chains below, sequenced in a study of PD-1 blockade in classical Hodgkin lymphoma. Some clones are missing from TCRdb's copy, which holds only in-frame ones; the method was immunoSEQ multiplex PCR. The sample lists around 17,000 clones; about four fifths were seen once. Time point reported: newly diagnosed, previously untreated cHL patient sample. The sequenced material came from peripheral blood mononuclear cells (PBMCs). These receptors all stem from a human donor with classical Hodgkin lymphoma.

V and J are TRBV2 and TRBJ1-5, with 7 bases aligning to TRBD1. The CDR3 sequence is 11 residues long. With V trimmed by 7 bases and J by 11 bases, 5 bases remained unmatched. Germline assignment: CDR1 SNHLY and CDR2 FYNNEI. CDR3 loop: CASNNRGAQHF. In nucleotides, the CDR3 is TGTGCCAGCAATAACAGGGGAGCCCAGCATTTT.

J is TRBJ2-7 and V is TRBV6-1; D call uncertain. Trimming cost V 0 bases and J 5 bases, with 5 bases left between them. The germline V gene has CDR1 MNHNS and CDR2 SASEGT. The CDR3 is made up of 12 amino acids. CDR3 in amino acids: CASSEALDEQYF. CDR3 in DNA: TGTGCCAGCAGTGAAGCTTTGGACGAGCAGTACTTC.

This clone was counted between two and nine times. V and J are TRBV18 and TRBJ2-7, with D possibly matching TRBD2 (6 bases). The CDR3 has 15 amino acids. The germline V and J ends were trimmed by 1 base and 5 bases, with 15 bases remaining between them. Germline CDR1 reads KGHSH; CDR2 reads LQKENI. CDR3 loop: CASSPLPGVRDEQYF. DNA of the CDR3: TGTGCCAGCTCACCACTTCCGGGAGTGAGGGACGAGCAGTACTTC. The full variable domain, with the rest looked up from reference TRBV18 and TRBJ2-7, is NAGVMQNPRHLVRRRGQEARLRCSPMKGHSHVYWYRQLPEEGLKFMVYLQKENIIDESGMPKERFSAEFPKEGPSILRIQQVVRGDSAAYFCASSPLPGVRDEQYFGPGTRLTVT.

This chain links TRBV28 with TRBJ1-2, with 8 bases fitting TRBD1. CDR3 length equals 13 residues. Germline CDR1 and CDR2: MDHEN and SYDVKM. V lost 5 bases, J lost 3 bases, and 2 bases stayed unmatched. The CDR3 is CASSQTGDYGYTF. The CDR3 nucleotides read TGTGCCAGCAGTCAGACAGGGGACTATGGCTACACCTTC.

V usage is TRBV15 and J usage is TRBJ2-6; 9 bases line up with TRBD1. With V trimmed by 0 bases and J by 2 bases, 2 bases remained unmatched. CDR3 size: 17 residues. The V gene's germline CDR1 is LNHNV and CDR2 YYDKDF (reference sequence). The chain's CDR3 is CATSRETGGTGANVLTF. The CDR3, as DNA: TGTGCCACCAGCAGAGAGACAGGGGGAACTGGGGCCAACGTCCTGACTTTC.

The genes are TRBV9 and TRBJ2-7; TRBD2 matches at 10 bases. CDR3 length equals 16 residues. The V segment lost 0 bases and the J segment 6 bases; nucleotides outside the gene matches: 9. CDR1 and CDR2 (germline): SGDLS, YYNGEE. The DNA of the CDR3 is TGTGCCAGCAGCGTAGGGAGGCTAGCGGGAGAAGGCGAGCAGTACTTC. Its translation is CASSVGRLAGEGEQYF. Using reference TRBV9 and TRBJ2-7 for the parts outside the CDR3, the full variable domain is DSGVTQTPKHLITATGQRVTLRCSPRSGDLSVYWYQQSLDQGLQFLIQYYNGEERAKGNILERFSAQQFPDLHSELNLSSLELGDSALYFCASSVGRLAGEGEQYFGPGTRLTVT.

CDR3 loop: CASSQDTRETQYF. CDR3 in DNA: TGCGCCAGCAGCCAGGACACGAGGGAGACCCAGTACTTC. The rearrangement joins TRBV5-1 to TRBJ2-5; a weak D match, TRBD1 (5 bases). The CDR3 is 13 amino acids. Trimming shortened V by 4 bases and J by 5 bases, and 12 bases separated the two germline ends. The V gene's germline CDR1 is SGHRS and CDR2 YFSETQ.

The chain uses TRBV28 and TRBJ1-1; a weak D match, TRBD1 (5 bases). Germline CDR1 reads MDHEN; CDR2 reads SYDVKM. Trimming removed 6 bases at V and 4 bases at J, with 21 bases between. This CDR3 is built from 16 residues. The CDR3 loop reads CASSPGDKPWATEAFF. In nucleotides, the CDR3 is TGTGCCAGCAGCCCGGGGGATAAACCCTGGGCCACTGAAGCTTTCTTT. Using reference TRBV28 and TRBJ1-1 for the parts outside the CDR3, the full variable domain is DVKVTQSSRYLVKRTGEKVFLECVQDMDHENMFWYRQDPGLGLRLIYFSYDVKMKEKGDIPEGYSVSREKKERFSLILESASTNQTSMYLCASSPGDKPWATEAFFGQGTRLTVV.

The V call is TRBV7-9, the J call TRBJ2-3; 8 bases agree with TRBD1. CDR3 length: 16 residues. With 3 bases clipped from V and 2 bases from J, the junction kept 7 bases outside the gene matches. The germline V gene encodes CDR1 SEHNR and CDR2 FQNEAQ (reference sequence). This CDR3 reads CASSFLQGVTTDTQYF. For the CDR3, the DNA is TGTGCCAGCAGCTTTTTACAGGGGGTCACCACAGATACGCAGTATTTT. The full variable domain, in which reference TRBV7-9 and TRBJ2-3 provide the parts outside the CDR3, is DTGVSQNPRHKITKRGQNVTFRCDPISEHNRLYWYRQTLGQGPEFLTYFQNEAQLEKSRLLSDRFSAERPKGSFSTLEIQRTEQGDSAMYLCASSFLQGVTTDTQYFGPGTRLTVL.

This rearrangement joins TRBV5-4 to TRBJ1-3; D might be TRBD1 (6 bases). Germline CDR1 is SGHNT and CDR2 is YYREEE (reference sequence). CDR3 length equals 15 residues. Between the trimmed V and J ends, which lost 3 bases and 0 bases, there was a span of 10 bases. CDR3 coding DNA: TGTGCCAGCAGCTCCGGACAGACCTCTGGAAACACCATATATTTT. It translates to CASSSGQTSGNTIYF.

The J gene is TRBJ1-4, the V gene TRBV7-9; D is perhaps TRBD1 (5 bases). Germline CDR1 reads SEHNR; CDR2 reads FQNEAQ (reference sequence). The V end was cut by 6 bases, the J end by 0 bases, with 11 bases between. The CDR3 length is 15 residues. The CDR3, as DNA: TGTGCCAGCAGTTTGGGGGTCGCAACTAATGAAAAACTGTTTTTT. It translates to CASSLGVATNEKLFF.

This chain joins TRBV10-2 and TRBJ1-5; 7 nucleotides match TRBD1. Per germline, CDR1 WSHSY and CDR2 SAAADI. V shed 4 bases, J shed 5 bases, and the junction held 11 bases outside the gene matches. The CDR3 totals 16 residues. The CDR3 nucleotides are TGCGCCAGCAGTGCGGCAGGACAGGTCTCCTATCAGCCCCAGCATTTT. It yields the protein CASSAAGQVSYQPQHF.

This chain uses TRBV19 with TRBJ1-1, with D perhaps TRBD1 (5 bases). Trimming shortened V by 3 bases and J by 4 bases, and 15 bases separated the two germline ends. The germline CDR1 and CDR2 sequences are LNHDA and SQIVND (reference sequence). The CDR3 has 15 amino acids. This chain's CDR3 is CASSMGRPRGTEAFF. The CDR3 bases are TGTGCCAGTAGTATGGGACGCCCCCGGGGCACTGAAGCTTTCTTT. Based on the CDR3 plus reference TRBV19 and TRBJ1-1, the full variable domain is DGGITQSPKYLFRKEGQNVTLSCEQNLNHDAMYWYRQDPGQGLRLIYYSQIVNDFQKGDIAEGYSVSREKKESFPLTVTSAQKNPTAFYLCASSMGRPRGTEAFFGQGTRLTVV.

The chain links TRBV7-2 to TRBJ1-1; D uncertain. The CDR3 runs 11 residues. CDR1 is SGHTA, CDR2 FQGNSA, per germline. Trimming shortened V by 6 bases and J by 3 bases, and 5 bases separated the two germline ends. CDR3 amino acids: CASRGYTEAFF. The CDR3 coding sequence is TGTGCCAGCAGGGGGTACACTGAAGCTTTCTTT.

Comments on this clone: The same CDR3 also results from other DNA sequences found in this sample. This chain uses TRBV9 with TRBJ2-2; 9 nucleotides align to TRBD1. V trimming: 2 bases; J trimming: 5 bases; junction bases outside the gene matches: 4. The germline V gene has CDR1 SGDLS and CDR2 YYNGEE. CDR3 size: 15 residues. The CDR3: CASSVETGGTGELFF. The CDR3, as DNA: TGTGCCAGCAGCGTGGAGACAGGGGGGACCGGGGAGCTGTTTTTT.

The gene calls are TRBV15 and TRBJ2-3; 9 bases are shared with TRBD2. The CDR3 loop spans 15 amino acids. The V and J ends lost 3 bases and 2 bases, in that order; junction bases with no gene match: 3. The germline CDR1 and CDR2 sequences are LNHNV and YYDKDF (reference sequence). The CDR3 bases are TGTGCCACCAGCAGGGCGGGAGGGACCACAGATACGCAGTATTTT. Its protein is CATSRAGGTTDTQYF.

V gene TRBV19 combines with J gene TRBJ1-5, with a tentative D call TRBD1 (5 bases). Germline loops: CDR1 LNHDA, CDR2 SQIVND (reference sequence). Trimming stripped 5 bases from V and 4 bases from J, with 15 bases between. CDR3 length: 15 amino acids. The CDR3 DNA is TGTGCCAGTAGTCCCCCGGGACGGATTAATCAGCCCCAGCATTTT. Protein: CASSPPGRINQPQHF.

In its sample, this clone was seen once. The chain has TRBV7-9 and TRBJ2-7; 9 nucleotides match TRBD1. Germline loops: CDR1 SEHNR, CDR2 FQNEAQ (reference sequence). The CDR3 is made up of 14 amino acids. With 5 bases clipped from V and 3 bases from J, the junction kept 5 bases outside the gene matches. The CDR3 loop reads CASSHGQGFYEQYF. In nucleotides, the CDR3 is TGTGCCAGCAGCCACGGACAGGGGTTCTACGAGCAGTACTTC.